This T cell receptor (beta chain) came from a study of CD8+ T cells in alopecia areata. Findings and limits, study-wide: Scalp sequencing captures resident alphabeta T cells of normal skin too.

Sequencing used cDNA as its template, made by extracting RNA and reverse transcribing it. The protocol was immunoSEQ multiplex PCR, while the TCRdb copy is restricted to in-frame clones and leaves out a portion. The sample contains about 69,000 clones, roughly three fifths of which appear only once. Between the trimmed V and J ends, which lost 6 bases and 14 bases, there was a span of 17 bases. The CDR3 runs to 12 residues. Germline loops: CDR1 MDHEN, CDR2 SYDVKM. This clone was picked up a small number of times. The antigen is unknown. The starting material was CD8+ T cells sorted from blood, obtained at week 0. The chain couples TRBV28 to TRBJ1-5, with a weak D call TRBD1 (6 bases). The sequence was collected from a human donor with alopecia areata. CDR3 in DNA: TGTGCCAGCAGGAACCGGGTCCAGGGGAAGCATTTT. Encoded protein: CASRNRVQGKHF.